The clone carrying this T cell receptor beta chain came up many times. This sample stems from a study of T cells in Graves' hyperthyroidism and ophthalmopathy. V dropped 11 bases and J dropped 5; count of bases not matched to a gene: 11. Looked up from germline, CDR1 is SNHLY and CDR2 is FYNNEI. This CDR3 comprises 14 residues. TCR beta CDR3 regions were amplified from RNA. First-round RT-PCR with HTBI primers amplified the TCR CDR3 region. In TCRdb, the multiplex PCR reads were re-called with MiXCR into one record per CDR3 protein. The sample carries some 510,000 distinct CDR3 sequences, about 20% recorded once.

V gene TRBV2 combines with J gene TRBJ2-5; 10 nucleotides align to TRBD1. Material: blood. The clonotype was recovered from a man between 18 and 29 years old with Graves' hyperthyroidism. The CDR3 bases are TGTGCCGGCGACCGGGACAGGGGCTTTGAGACCCAGTACTTC. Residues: CAGDRDRGFETQYF.